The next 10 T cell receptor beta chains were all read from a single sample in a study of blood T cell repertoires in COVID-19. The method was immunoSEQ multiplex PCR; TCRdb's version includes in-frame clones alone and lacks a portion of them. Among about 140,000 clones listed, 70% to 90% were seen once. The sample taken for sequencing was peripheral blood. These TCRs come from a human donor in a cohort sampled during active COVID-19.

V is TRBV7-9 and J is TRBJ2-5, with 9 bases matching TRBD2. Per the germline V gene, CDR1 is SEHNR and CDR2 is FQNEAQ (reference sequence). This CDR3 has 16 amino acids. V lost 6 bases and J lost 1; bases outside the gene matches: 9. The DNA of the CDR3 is TGTGCCAGCAGTGGGAGTTGGCGGGAGGGCCAAGAGACCCAGTACTTC. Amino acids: CASSGSWREGQETQYF.

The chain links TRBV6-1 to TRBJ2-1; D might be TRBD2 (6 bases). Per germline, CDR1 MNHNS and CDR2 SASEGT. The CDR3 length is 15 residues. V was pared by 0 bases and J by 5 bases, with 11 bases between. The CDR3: CASSEAGRRDNEQFF. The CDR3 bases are TGTGCCAGCAGTGAAGCCGGACGGAGGGACAATGAGCAGTTCTTC.

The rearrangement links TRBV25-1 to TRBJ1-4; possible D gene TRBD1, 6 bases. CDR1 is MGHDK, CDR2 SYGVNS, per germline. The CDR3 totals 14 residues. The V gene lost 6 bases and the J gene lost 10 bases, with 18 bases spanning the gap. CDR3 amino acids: CASRNRDTVRKLFF. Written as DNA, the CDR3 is TGTGCCAGCAGGAACCGGGACACCGTGAGAAAACTGTTTTTT.

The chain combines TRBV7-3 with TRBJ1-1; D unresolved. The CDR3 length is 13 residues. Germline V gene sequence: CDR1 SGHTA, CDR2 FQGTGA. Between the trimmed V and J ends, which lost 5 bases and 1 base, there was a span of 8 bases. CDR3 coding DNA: TGTGCCAGCAGCCTCCAGTCGAACACTGAAGCTTTCTTT. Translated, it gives CASSLQSNTEAFF.

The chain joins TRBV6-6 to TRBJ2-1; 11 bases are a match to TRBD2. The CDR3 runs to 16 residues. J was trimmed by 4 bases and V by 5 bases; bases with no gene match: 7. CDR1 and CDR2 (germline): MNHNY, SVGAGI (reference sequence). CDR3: CASSAFLAGGYNEQFF. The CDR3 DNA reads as TGTGCCAGCAGTGCCTTCCTAGCGGGAGGTTACAATGAGCAGTTCTTC.

CDR3 bases: TGTGCCAGCAGTTCAGGGGGCTATGGCTACACCTTC. It yields the protein CASSSGGYGYTF. The chain joins TRBV28 to TRBJ1-2; TRBD1 matches at 7 bases. The CDR3 loop spans 12 amino acids. The junction had 0 bases not matched to a gene; V was cut back by 4 bases and J by 4 bases. CDR1 is MDHEN, CDR2 SYDVKM, per germline.

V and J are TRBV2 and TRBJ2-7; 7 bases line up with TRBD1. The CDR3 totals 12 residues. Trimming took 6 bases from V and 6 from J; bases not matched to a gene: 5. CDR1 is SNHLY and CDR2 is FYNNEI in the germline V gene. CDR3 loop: CASREQGSEQYF. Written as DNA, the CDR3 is TGTGCCAGCAGAGAACAGGGGAGCGAGCAGTACTTC.

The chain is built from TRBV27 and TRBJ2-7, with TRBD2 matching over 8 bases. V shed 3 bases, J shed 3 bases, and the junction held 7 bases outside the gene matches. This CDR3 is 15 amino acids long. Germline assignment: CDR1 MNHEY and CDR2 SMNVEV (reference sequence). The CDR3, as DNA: TGTGCCAGCAGTTTGGTAGCGGGGCTTGTCTACGAGCAGTACTTC. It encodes CASSLVAGLVYEQYF.

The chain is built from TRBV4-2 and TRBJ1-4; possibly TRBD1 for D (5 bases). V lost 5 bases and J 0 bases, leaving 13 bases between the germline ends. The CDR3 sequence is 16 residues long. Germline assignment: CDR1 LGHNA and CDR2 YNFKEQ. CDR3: CASSEQASPTNEKLFF. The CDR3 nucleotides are TGTGCCAGCAGCGAACAGGCGTCCCCAACTAATGAAAAACTGTTTTTT.

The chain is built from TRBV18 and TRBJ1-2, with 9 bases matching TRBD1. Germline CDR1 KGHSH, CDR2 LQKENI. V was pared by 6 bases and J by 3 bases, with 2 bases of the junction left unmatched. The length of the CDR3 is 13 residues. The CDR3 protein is CASSRDRDYGYTF. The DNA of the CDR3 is TGTGCCAGCTCGCGGGACAGGGACTATGGCTACACCTTC.